This TCR beta chain was found in a study of CD8+ T cells in alopecia areata. Study-wide results and caveats: The study also sequences resident alphabeta T cells of normal skin in scalp samples. The study found higher clonality in lesional than normal scalp, especially in alopecia totalis/universalis.

This clone has a handful of counts. Its specificity is unknown. Extraction and reverse transcription of RNA yielded cDNA as the sequencing template. TCRdb's table, derived via immunoSEQ multiplex PCR, lists solely in-frame clones and lacks some. The sample has over 200,000 clones, approximately 52% seen once; the top ten hold over 0.4%. V lost 0 bases, J lost 7 bases, and 9 bases stayed unmatched. The CDR3 runs to 15 residues. Germline V gene sequence: CDR1 SGHRS, CDR2 YFSETQ. The receptor was derived from a human donor with alopecia areata. The gene calls are TRBV5-1 and TRBJ1-1, with 7 bases identical to TRBD1. This sample comprised CD4+ T cells sorted from blood, obtained at week 0. CDR3 sequence: CASSLGDRVSGEAFF. The CDR3 coding sequence is TGCGCCAGCAGCTTGGGAGACAGGGTTAGTGGTGAAGCTTTCTTT.